This TCR beta chain was found in a study of blood T cell repertoires in COVID-19. Study overall: Sites in the United States, Italy and Spain provided acute and convalescent COVID-19 samples. Sources were T cells, B-cell-depleted T cells, or PBMCs; the material itself was cDNA or gDNA.

Original processing notes: Reference gene primer amplification gave estimated nucleated cell counts. Sequencing used immunoSEQ multiplex PCR; TCRdb keeps in-frame clones, though not all of them. D and trimming were read from the DNA, whereas the V and J calls and clone size are those reported in that table. The sample yields under 350,000 clones, roughly 88% seen once. The germline CDR1 and CDR2 sequences are GTSNPN and SVGIG (reference sequence). V was clipped by 1 base and J by 4 bases, with 16 bases between them. The CDR3 contains 15 residues. The rearrangement uses TRBV30 and TRBJ1-1; no firm D call. This TCR came from a woman in her 70s with acute or convalescent COVID-19. The sample taken for sequencing was peripheral blood. CDR3 DNA sequence: TGTGCCTGGAGTGCCGATAGGGTTGGAGGCACTGAAGCTTTCTTT. This encodes CAWSADRVGGTEAFF.